These 9 T cell receptor beta chains were all obtained from the same sample, sequenced in a study of CD8 T cells in Susac syndrome. Reverse transcription of about 0.5 to 1 ug RNA was carried out with random hexamers. TCRdb reprocessed the immunoSEQ multiplex PCR reads with MiXCR, giving one entry per CDR3 protein. The sample holds about 120,000 distinct CDR3 sequences, roughly 95% seen once. Input material: CD4+ T cells from PBMCs. These receptor sequences come from a human donor with Susac syndrome.

The V gene is TRBV30, the J gene TRBJ1-2; no firm D call. V lost 0 bases, J lost 4 bases, and 9 bases lay in between. This CDR3 comprises 13 residues. Looked up from germline, CDR1 is GTSNPN and CDR2 is SVGIG (reference sequence). Here the CDR3 reads CAWSVEGVYGYTF. The CDR3 DNA sequence: TGTGCCTGGAGTGTAGAAGGAGTCTATGGCTACACCTTC.

The chain is built from TRBV12-3 or TRBV12-4 and TRBJ2-2; D gene uncertain. The CDR3 has 13 amino acids. V lost 3 bases, J lost 5 bases, and 7 bases lay in between. The CDR3 reads CASSFLWTGELFF. The CDR3 DNA is TGTGCCAGCAGTTTTCTATGGACCGGGGAGCTGTTTTTT.

The chain carries TRBV4-3 and TRBJ2-5; TRBD2 is a possible D gene (5 bases). V was clipped by 1 base and J by 1 base, with 10 bases between them. The V gene's germline CDR1 is LGHNA and CDR2 YSLEER. The CDR3 loop spans 15 amino acids. The CDR3 sequence: CASSQGTGIQETQYF. The CDR3 DNA reads as TGCGCCAGCAGCCAAGGGACCGGGATCCAAGAGACCCAGTACTTC.

This chain uses TRBV7-2 with TRBJ2-3; 12 bases are a match to TRBD2. J gave up 0 bases and V 0 bases, and 16 bases lay outside the gene matches. Germline V lookup: CDR1 SGHTA, CDR2 FQGNSA. CDR3 length: 22 amino acids. This CDR3 reads CASSLAGWTSGVGSSSTDTQYF. CDR3 nucleotide sequence: TGTGCCAGCAGCTTAGCAGGGTGGACTAGCGGGGTGGGGTCTTCTAGCACAGATACGCAGTATTTT.

Note on this clonotype: The junction departs from germline at one end; a sequencing error may be responsible. This chain connects TRBV29-1 to TRBJ1-1; D is uncertain. The CDR3 loop spans 11 amino acids. Germline lookup yields CDR1 SQVTM and CDR2 ANQGSEA. DNA for the CDR3: TGCAGCGTCGCCATGAACACTGAAGTTTTCTTT. It yields the protein CSVAMNTEVFF.

The chain joins TRBV3-1 to TRBJ2-7; 7 nucleotides align to TRBD2. This CDR3 is 14 amino acids long. Unmatched junction bases numbered 10, after V lost 4 bases and J lost 7 bases. Germline loops: CDR1 LGHDT, CDR2 YNNKEL (reference sequence). Here the CDR3 DNA reads TGTGCCAGCAGCCTACGGACTAGTCTCCGGGAGCAGTACTTC. It specifies CASSLRTSLREQYF.

The chain couples TRBV7-9 to TRBJ1-1; 7 bases match TRBD1. The V gene end was trimmed by 5 bases and the J gene end by 1 base; junction bases not matched to a gene: 13. The CDR3 is 17 residues long. CDR1 is SEHNR, CDR2 FQNEAQ, per germline (reference sequence). The CDR3: CASSPPIRGQPNTEAFF. The DNA for the CDR3 is TGTGCCAGCAGCCCACCGATCCGGGGACAGCCGAACACTGAAGCTTTCTTT.

The CDR3 DNA follows: TGTGCCAGCAGCAGTTTTCCCGGGGGCGAGCAGTACTTC. Protein: CASSSFPGGEQYF. This sequence joins TRBV9 and TRBJ2-7; maybe TRBD2 (6 bases). Trimming left V 4 bases short and J 6 bases short, with 14 bases between. The CDR3 spans 13 residues. In germline, CDR1 is SGDLS, CDR2 YYNGEE. The entire variable domain, with the rest obtained from reference TRBV9 and TRBJ2-7, is as follows: DSGVTQTPKHLITATGQRVTLRCSPRSGDLSVYWYQQSLDQGLQFLIQYYNGEERAKGNILERFSAQQFPDLHSELNLSSLELGDSALYFCASSSFPGGEQYFGPGTRLTVT.

The gene calls are TRBV4-2 and TRBJ1-2; 7 nucleotides agree with TRBD1. The length of the CDR3 is 16 residues. Germline V lookup: CDR1 LGHNA, CDR2 YNFKEQ. The ends lost 3 bases at V and 4 bases at J; junction bases unmatched: 11. CDR3 DNA sequence: TGTGCCAGCAGCCAGAGTACAGGGGAGCTCGCCTATGGCTACACCTTC. Its translation: CASSQSTGELAYGYTF.